The 30 T cell receptor beta chains in this list originate from one sample, sequenced in a study of T cell responses to AZD1222 COVID-19 vaccine. The repertoire was sequenced with immunoSEQ multiplex PCR; TCRdb's copy has only in-frame clones and lacks some. The table has roughly 160,000 clones, about 91% seen once; the top ten hold around 4.6%. Source: peripheral blood, taken on day 0 of MenACWY control vaccination. These TCRs come from an adult in good health.

V is TRBV3-1 (or the pseudogene TRBV3-2) and J is TRBJ2-4, with 7 nucleotides matching TRBD1. Germline V CDR1 and CDR2: LGHDT, YNNKEL (reference sequence). The CDR3 covers 18 residues. V dropped 0 bases and J dropped 1; count of bases not matched to a gene: 9. DNA of the CDR3: TGTGCCAGCAGCCAAGATGGGGGACAGCTTGGGGCCAAAAACATTCAGTACTTC. This sequence encodes CASSQDGGQLGAKNIQYF.

The J gene is TRBJ1-1, the V gene TRBV9; 7 bases map to TRBD1. Germline trimming cut 1 base from V and 5 bases from J; bases unmatched to any gene: 11. From germline, CDR1 is SGDLS and CDR2 YYNGEE. CDR3 length equals 16 residues. The CDR3 DNA follows: TGTGCCAGCAGCGTAACCGGACAGGCGTTAAGGACTGAAGCTTTCTTT. It specifies CASSVTGQALRTEAFF.

The chain links TRBV5-1 to TRBJ1-2; D uncertain. The germline CDR1 and CDR2 sequences are SGHRS and YFSETQ. CDR3 length: 15 amino acids. V lost 0 bases and J lost 1, with 10 bases in between. CDR3 sequence (DNA): TGCGCCAGCAGCTTGGCCAGCGAGTATAACTATGGCTACACCTTC. Residues: CASSLASEYNYGYTF.

V and J are TRBV28 and TRBJ1-1; D unresolved. This CDR3 comprises 14 residues. Trimming pared 0 bases from V and 1 base from J, leaving 6 bases between. Per germline, CDR1 MDHEN and CDR2 SYDVKM. The CDR3 nucleotides are TGTGCCAGCAGTTTATGGCGGTCGAACACTGAAGCTTTCTTT. Translated, it gives CASSLWRSNTEAFF.

The chain couples TRBV19 to TRBJ2-7; TRBD2 matches 7 bases. With 3 bases clipped from V and 6 bases from J, the junction kept 11 bases outside the gene matches. Germline lookup yields CDR1 LNHDA and CDR2 SQIVND (reference sequence). CDR3 length equals 15 residues. DNA for the CDR3: TGTGCCAGTAGTATTAGGCGGGAGCTCTCGGGCGAGCAGTACTTC. Its translation is CASSIRRELSGEQYF.

V and J are TRBV5-1 and TRBJ2-7, with D possibly matching TRBD1 (5 bases). Deletions cut 4 bases from V and 2 bases from J, with 13 bases between. This CDR3 has 14 residues. Per germline, CDR1 SGHRS and CDR2 YFSETQ. This CDR3 is CASSPPDKAYEQYF. The CDR3 bases are TGCGCCAGCAGCCCGCCGGACAAGGCCTACGAGCAGTACTTC. Full variable domain (rest looked up from reference TRBV5-1 and TRBJ2-7): KAGVTQTPRYLIKTRGQQVTLSCSPISGHRSVSWYQQTPGQGLQFLFEYFSETQRNKGNFPGRFSGRQFSNSRSEMNVSTLELGDSALYLCASSPPDKAYEQYFGPGTRLTVT.

This chain connects TRBV9 to TRBJ2-5; 9 bases align to TRBD1. The germline CDR1 and CDR2 sequences are SGDLS and YYNGEE. This CDR3 has 15 amino acids. With V trimmed by 3 bases and J by 4 bases, 7 bases remained unmatched. CDR3 nucleotides: TGTGCCAGCAGCGCGGCTATGGACAGGGGAGAGACCCAGTACTTC. Translation gives CASSAAMDRGETQYF.

The CDR3 DNA follows: TGTGCCAGCAGCTTAACGGGGGGGATCTTGAACACTGAAGCTTTCTTT. This sequence encodes CASSLTGGILNTEAFF. The rearrangement joins TRBV7-3 to TRBJ1-1; D is perhaps TRBD1 (5 bases). V lost 0 bases to trimming and J lost 0 bases, with 11 bases between them. The CDR3 sequence is 16 residues long. CDR1 is SGHTA, CDR2 FQGTGA, per germline. The full variable domain, in which reference TRBV7-3 and TRBJ1-1 provide the parts outside the CDR3, is GAGVSQTPSNKVTEKGKYVELRCDPISGHTALYWYRQSLGQGPEFLIYFQGTGAADDSGLPNDRFFAVRPEGSVSTLKIQRTERGDSAVYLCASSLTGGILNTEAFFGQGTRLTVV.

The chain is built from TRBV28 and TRBJ2-1, with TRBD2 matching 7 bases. The germline gives CDR1 MDHEN, CDR2 SYDVKM. There are 15 residues in the CDR3. Trimming took 7 bases from V and 2 from J; bases not matched to a gene: 8. CDR3 sequence: CASTVSSGTYNEQFF. The CDR3 coding sequence is TGTGCCAGCACCGTCTCTAGCGGAACCTACAATGAGCAGTTCTTC.

CDR3 sequence (DNA): TGCGCCATCAGACTAGCGGGAGAATTTGGTGAGCAGTTCTTC. The encoded protein is CAIRLAGEFGEQFF. The chain is built from TRBV5-1 and TRBJ2-1, with 12 nucleotides matching TRBD2. The germline CDR1 and CDR2 sequences are SGHRS and YFSETQ. V was clipped by 9 bases and J by 9 bases; unmatched bases: 10. This CDR3 is 14 amino acids long.

The chain employs TRBV25-1 and TRBJ2-1, with D perhaps TRBD2 (6 bases). The V gene lost 5 bases and the J gene lost 9 bases, with 17 bases spanning the gap. Germline lookup yields CDR1 MGHDK and CDR2 SYGVNS. The CDR3 is made up of 14 amino acids. The CDR3 sequence is CASSLRGSWGEQFF. For the CDR3, the DNA is TGTGCCAGCAGTCTTCGGGGGTCCTGGGGTGAGCAGTTCTTC.

In this sample, this clone turned up once. J is TRBJ1-1 and V is TRBV27; no definite D call. Germline CDR1 reads MNHEY; CDR2 reads SMNVEV (reference sequence). The CDR3 loop spans 12 amino acids. Between the trimmed V and J ends, which lost 3 bases and 5 bases, there was a span of 7 bases. The DNA of the CDR3 is TGTGCCAGCAGTTTTCTGGGGACTGAAGCTTTCTTT. This encodes CASSFLGTEAFF.

This chain links TRBV19 with TRBJ1-5, with unresolved D. CDR1 is LNHDA and CDR2 is SQIVND in the germline V gene (reference sequence). V shed 4 bases and J shed 11 bases, with 12 bases lying between them. This CDR3 spans 12 amino acids. The CDR3 loop reads CASSTPFRSQHF. The CDR3 DNA reads as TGTGCCAGTAGTACGCCGTTTCGGTCCCAGCATTTT.

This sequence joins TRBV7-9 and TRBJ2-5; tentatively, D is TRBD1 (6 bases). Trimming took 0 bases from V and 5 from J, leaving 10 bases between them. The CDR3 runs 14 residues. CDR1 SEHNR and CDR2 FQNEAQ come from the germline V gene (reference sequence). CDR3 sequence (DNA): TGTGCCAGCAGCTTAGCTTCAGGGGTTGAGACCCAGTACTTC. Translating gives CASSLASGVETQYF.

The chain links TRBV3-1 (or the pseudogene TRBV3-2) to TRBJ2-3; 7 nucleotides line up with TRBD1. Germline V gives CDR1 LGHDT, CDR2 YNNKEL (reference sequence). Trimming cost V 4 bases and J 4 bases; bases outside gene matches: 5. The CDR3 has 14 amino acids. CDR3 sequence: CASSRVQGSDTQYF. CDR3 sequence (DNA): TGTGCCAGCAGCCGAGTACAGGGGTCAGATACGCAGTATTTT.

This clone appeared once. The CDR3, as DNA: TGTGCCAGCAGTTATCCCCCGACTCCTAATGAGCAGTTCTTC. Its translation is CASSYPPTPNEQFF. The chain recombines TRBV6-2 or TRBV6-3 with TRBJ2-1; D gene uncertain. The CDR3 covers 14 residues. Germline V gene sequence: CDR1 MNHEY, CDR2 SVGEGT. V gave up 3 bases and J gave up 7 bases, with 13 bases separating them.

The chain couples TRBV6-2 or TRBV6-3 to TRBJ2-1, with 9 bases that match TRBD1. This CDR3 is built from 17 residues. V was clipped by 6 bases and J by 9 bases; unmatched bases: 18. Germline CDR1 and CDR2: MNHEY and SVGEGT. The DNA of the CDR3 is TGTGCCAGCAGCTCCAACTTGCCGGGACAGGGATTAGCTGAGCAGTTCTTC. Its protein product is CASSSNLPGQGLAEQFF.

The gene calls are TRBV5-6 and TRBJ1-2; no clear D gene. The germline V gene has CDR1 SGHDT and CDR2 YYEEEE. Trimming left V 4 bases short and J 0 bases short, with 13 bases between. The CDR3 runs 15 residues. The CDR3 loop reads CASSPTGYSNYGYTF. CDR3 bases: TGTGCCAGCAGCCCGACGGGATACTCTAACTATGGCTACACCTTC.

This chain joins TRBV11-2 and TRBJ2-7; maybe TRBD1 (6 bases). This CDR3 region has 13 residues. Germline CDR1 and CDR2: SGHAT and FQNNGV. V lost 3 bases, J lost 4 bases, and 10 bases lay in between. The CDR3, as DNA: TGTGCCAGCAGCTTCAACAGGGCATACGAGCAGTACTTC. This codes for CASSFNRAYEQYF.

In nucleotides, the CDR3 is TGTGCCAGCAGTTACTCGGGGACCGTGAAGGTCTATGGCTACACCTTC. Protein sequence: CASSYSGTVKVYGYTF. This sequence joins TRBV6-5 and TRBJ1-2; D is perhaps TRBD1 (5 bases). This CDR3 spans 16 amino acids. V was pared by 0 bases and J by 4 bases, with 15 bases between. Germline CDR1 MNHEY, CDR2 SVGAGI.

J is TRBJ1-2 and V is TRBV19; D not certain. CDR3 size: 14 residues. V was cut by 1 base and J by 3 bases, with 9 bases left in between. CDR1 and CDR2 from the germline V gene are LNHDA and SQIVND (reference sequence). CDR3 DNA: TGTGCCAGTAGTATAGGGCAGGTTCACTATGGCTACACCTTC. This sequence encodes CASSIGQVHYGYTF.

This chain's CDR3 is CASSELGTGGAWNTEAFF. The CDR3 DNA is TGTGCCAGCAGTGAATTAGGGACAGGGGGCGCGTGGAACACTGAAGCTTTCTTT. This rearrangement joins TRBV6-1 to TRBJ1-1, with 12 bases aligning to TRBD1. This CDR3 spans 18 amino acids. Trimming cost V 2 bases and J 1 base; bases outside gene matches: 8. Germline lookup yields CDR1 MNHNS and CDR2 SASEGT.

This chain joins TRBV3-1 (or the pseudogene TRBV3-2) and TRBJ2-1; D not resolved. Trimming removed 4 bases from V and 2 bases from J, with 9 bases in between. Per the germline V gene, CDR1 is LGHDT and CDR2 is YNNKEL (reference sequence). CDR3 length equals 14 residues. The CDR3 sequence: CASSPGSTYNEQFF. The CDR3 nucleotides read TGTGCCAGCAGCCCTGGGTCCACCTACAATGAGCAGTTCTTC.

This rearrangement joins TRBV14 to TRBJ1-2, with D possibly TRBD1 on 5 matching bases. V was cut by 5 bases and J by 5 bases, with 9 bases left in between. Per the germline V gene, CDR1 is SGHDN and CDR2 is FVKESK. CDR3 length equals 12 residues. The chain's CDR3 is CASSSGGYGYTF. The CDR3 nucleotides are TGTGCCAGCAGCTCCGGGGGTTATGGCTACACCTTC. Based on the CDR3 plus reference TRBV14 and TRBJ1-2, the full variable domain is EAGVTQFPSHSVIEKGQTVTLRCDPISGHDNLYWYRRVMGKEIKFLLHFVKESKQDESGMPNNRFLAERTGGTYSTLKVQPAELEDSGVYFCASSSGGYGYTFGSGTRLTVV.

The J gene is TRBJ2-4, the V gene TRBV7-2; D ambiguous. Germline-derived CDR1 and CDR2 are SGHTA and FQGNSA. The CDR3 spans 17 residues. V was trimmed by 5 bases and J by 2 bases, leaving 19 bases between them. The CDR3 nucleotides are TGTGCCAGCAGCCCCGTGGCGACTGGGCCTACCAAAAACATTCAGTACTTC. Its translation is CASSPVATGPTKNIQYF.

The chain uses TRBV6-5 and TRBJ1-5, with 8 nucleotides matching TRBD1. Germline V gene lookup returns CDR1 MNHEY and CDR2 SVGAGI. V lost 5 bases to trimming and J lost 7 bases; unmatched junction nucleotides: 7. CDR3 length equals 14 residues. CDR3 protein: CASSLRTGQQPQHF. The DNA for the CDR3 is TGTGCCAGCAGTCTAAGGACAGGGCAGCAGCCCCAGCATTTT.

This chain uses TRBV27 with TRBJ2-5; no firm D call. V was shortened by 10 bases and J by 1 base, with 16 bases between the two germline ends. Germline CDR1 reads MNHEY; CDR2 reads SMNVEV (reference sequence). This CDR3 is built from 14 residues. The CDR3 loop is CATRELGFQETQYF. In nucleotides, the CDR3 is TGTGCCACCAGAGAGTTAGGCTTCCAAGAGACCCAGTACTTC.

V is TRBV7-9 and J is TRBJ1-1; the D gene is possibly TRBD1 (5 bases). V was shortened by 3 bases and J by 1 base, with 15 bases between the two germline ends. CDR1 is SEHNR and CDR2 is FQNEAQ in the germline V gene (reference sequence). CDR3 length equals 16 residues. CDR3 sequence: CASSFFIGGTNTEAFF. CDR3 bases: TGTGCCAGCAGCTTCTTTATAGGTGGGACGAACACTGAAGCTTTCTTT.

The chain employs TRBV11-3 and TRBJ2-2; 7 positions match TRBD1. CDR1 is SGHNT, CDR2 YENEEA, per germline. The CDR3 has 16 amino acids. The trim removed 6 bases at V and 4 bases at J, leaving 11 bases unmatched. The CDR3, as DNA: TGTGCCAGCAGGCAGAGCAGGGGGTTAAGCACCGGGGAGCTGTTTTTT. Translating gives CASRQSRGLSTGELFF.

This clone was detected only once. The chain carries TRBV18 and TRBJ2-5; possible D gene TRBD2, 5 bases. The CDR3 is 13 amino acids. Germline CDR1 is KGHSH and CDR2 is LQKENI. V was trimmed by 4 bases and J by 4 bases, leaving 10 bases between them. Here the CDR3 DNA reads TGTGCCAGCTCACGAATGGAGGCAGAGACCCAGTACTTC. Translating gives CASSRMEAETQYF.